This TCR beta chain is drawn from a study of response to subunit inactivated influenza vaccine. This clonotype has just a few counts. Germline-derived CDR1 and CDR2 are SGHKS and YYEKEE (reference sequence). The CDR3 runs 16 residues. Germline trimming cut 4 bases from V and 3 bases from J; bases unmatched to any gene: 10. TCRdb re-analysed the RT-PCR reads in MiXCR, keeping a single row per CDR3 protein. The sample lists roughly 700,000 distinct CDR3 sequences, about 15% seen once, with 11% in the top ten. Sequences were derived from PBMCs from blood, sampled approximately 12 days after vaccination. V gene TRBV5-5 combines with J gene TRBJ2-5; 9 bases are a match to TRBD1. The TCR sequence derives from a man aged 45-60 years who received an inactivated influenza vaccine. CDR3 bases: TGTGCCAGCAGCCTACCAAAGACAGGGGGGGAAGAGACCCAGTACTTC. Protein sequence: CASSLPKTGGEETQYF.